This T cell receptor (beta chain) comes out of a study of blood T cell repertoires in COVID-19. Germline assignment: CDR1 LNHDA and CDR2 SQIVND (reference sequence). V was clipped by 3 bases and J by 6 bases; unmatched bases: 10. The CDR3 sequence is 15 residues long. Participants reported their clinical history, and cohort assignment relied on those reports. People in the exposed group encountered a COVID-19 case within 2 weeks before entering the study. Method: immunoSEQ multiplex PCR; TCRdb's copy keeps in-frame clones and lacks some. The sample lists approximately 400,000 clones; approximately 93% were seen once.

The gene calls are TRBV19 and TRBJ1-2, with 7 bases matching TRBD1. This sequence originates from a woman in her forties who had been exposed to COVID-19. The sequencing input was PBMCs or T cells enriched from blood (not recorded which). CDR3: CASSMIGSGGHGYTF. The CDR3 nucleotides read TGTGCCAGTAGTATGATTGGGTCAGGGGGACATGGCTACACCTTC.